What follows are 20 T cell receptor beta chains derived from one specimen sequenced in a study of cytomegalovirus exposure and HLA in healthy donors. The PCR made use of 60 Vbeta and 13 Jbeta primers. Data came from immunoSEQ multiplex PCR; TCRdb stores just in-frame clones and leaves some out. The repertoire holds 250,000 or so clones, with 85% to 95% as singletons. The sequencing sample was made of PBMCs. The receptors come from a girl aged 2-15 years in good health and CMV-seronegative.

The rearrangement joins TRBV7-6 to TRBJ1-4; TRBD1 aligns across 10 bases. CDR1 SGHVS and CDR2 FNYEAQ come from the germline V gene. The length of the CDR3 is 14 residues. V lost 6 bases, J lost 6 bases, and 4 bases stayed unmatched. CDR3 loop: CASRKDRGDEKLFF. The CDR3 nucleotides are TGTGCCAGCAGGAAGGACAGGGGGGATGAAAAACTGTTTTTT.

Of note for this clone: Other nucleotide sequences from this sample produce the same CDR3. The chain couples TRBV5-4 to TRBJ2-7; tentative D call: TRBD2 (6 bases). Germline V gene data show CDR1 as SGHNT and CDR2 as YYREEE (reference sequence). Trimming removed 0 bases from V and 0 bases from J, with 7 bases in between. The CDR3 spans 14 residues. Here the CDR3 reads CASSLAGSSYEQYF. CDR3 DNA: TGTGCCAGCAGCTTGGCCGGGAGCTCCTACGAGCAGTACTTC. Looking up the rest from reference TRBV5-4 and TRBJ2-7 gives the full variable domain: ETGVTQSPTHLIKTRGQQVTLRCSSQSGHNTVSWYQQALGQGPQFIFQYYREEENGRGNFPPRFSGLQFPNYSSELNVNALELDDSALYLCASSLAGSSYEQYFGPGTRLTVT.

This clone was seen only once. This sequence joins TRBV27 and TRBJ2-1; TRBD2 agrees at 7 bases. The CDR3 extends over 16 amino acids. V gave up 5 bases and J gave up 5 bases; unmatched junction bases: 12. CDR1 MNHEY and CDR2 SMNVEV come from the germline V gene (reference sequence). The CDR3: CASSLRVGGENNEQFF. CDR3 in DNA: TGTGCCAGCAGTCTACGCGTGGGAGGGGAGAACAATGAGCAGTTCTTC.

The V call is TRBV27, the J call TRBJ1-6; TRBD1 might be the D (6 bases). The CDR3 spans 12 residues. The germline V and J ends were trimmed by 8 bases and 7 bases, with 9 bases remaining between them. Germline lookup yields CDR1 MNHEY and CDR2 SMNVEV (reference sequence). CDR3 sequence reads: CASGTRNSPLHF. For the CDR3, the DNA is TGTGCCAGCGGGACAAGGAATTCACCCCTCCACTTT.

J is TRBJ1-5 and V is TRBV2; 8 bases fit TRBD1. Germline CDR1 reads SNHLY; CDR2 reads FYNNEI. The CDR3 contains 19 residues. The V and J ends lost 3 bases and 0 bases, in that order; junction bases with no gene match: 13. The CDR3 protein is CASSESGQGAFDSNQPQHF. The CDR3 coding sequence is TGTGCCAGCAGTGAGAGTGGTCAGGGGGCCTTCGATAGCAATCAGCCCCAGCATTTT.

This chain connects TRBV2 to TRBJ2-1; tentative D call: TRBD2 (7 bases). Trimming took 1 base from V and 8 from J, leaving 15 bases between them. Germline CDR1 is SNHLY and CDR2 is FYNNEI. This CDR3 comprises 15 residues. DNA for the CDR3: TGTGCCAGCAGTGAAGGGAGGGGGGGCAGGGATGAGCAGTTCTTC. Protein: CASSEGRGGRDEQFF.

The chain is built from TRBV5-1 and TRBJ2-3; D is perhaps TRBD1 (5 bases). Trimming took off 1 base at V and 6 bases at J, with 24 bases between the two ends. CDR3 size: 18 residues. CDR1 is SGHRS, CDR2 YFSETQ, per germline. CDR3 residues: CASSLKGILSNGRDTQYF. CDR3 coding DNA: TGCGCCAGCAGCTTGAAGGGGATCTTATCTAATGGACGGGATACGCAGTATTTT.

The chain joins TRBV5-1 to TRBJ1-1, with D possibly being TRBD1 (5 bases). V lost 3 bases and J lost 0, with 15 bases in between. The germline V gene encodes CDR1 SGHRS and CDR2 YFSETQ. The CDR3 extends over 16 amino acids. The CDR3 DNA sequence: TGCGCCAGCAGCTCATGGACAATTACCGTGAACACTGAAGCTTTCTTT. It encodes CASSSWTITVNTEAFF.

In this sample, this clone turned up once. This chain links TRBV2 with TRBJ2-1; D call uncertain. The CDR3 is 14 residues long. Germline V lookup: CDR1 SNHLY, CDR2 FYNNEI. The ends were cut back, 3 bases at V and 1 base at J, with 7 bases in the middle. CDR3 DNA sequence: TGTGCCAGCAGTGAGTCTGCGTCCTACAATGAGCAGTTCTTC. Translating it yields CASSESASYNEQFF.

The chain combines TRBV6-1 with TRBJ1-5; 7 bases align to TRBD1. Trimming cost V 5 bases and J 2 bases; bases outside gene matches: 6. The CDR3 totals 15 residues. Germline loops: CDR1 MNHNS, CDR2 SASEGT. The CDR3 sequence: CASSSTGFGNQPQHF. The CDR3 DNA is TGTGCCAGCAGTTCGACAGGGTTTGGCAATCAGCCCCAGCATTTT.

This chain uses TRBV6-1 with TRBJ2-4; 9 bases line up with TRBD1. There are 16 residues in the CDR3. In germline, CDR1 is MNHNS, CDR2 SASEGT. Unmatched junction bases numbered 4, after V lost 4 bases and J lost 0 bases. Written as DNA, the CDR3 is TGTGCCAGCAGTGTCACAGGGGGCTTAGCCAAAAACATTCAGTACTTC. As protein: CASSVTGGLAKNIQYF.

The rearrangement joins TRBV29-1 to TRBJ2-4; D is uncertain. Trimming took off 0 bases at V and 0 bases at J, with 9 bases between the two ends. The V gene's germline CDR1 is SQVTM and CDR2 ANQGSEA. The CDR3 covers 15 residues. The CDR3 reads CSVEDRSSAKNIQYF. CDR3 DNA sequence: TGCAGCGTTGAAGATCGGTCCTCAGCCAAAAACATTCAGTACTTC.

This clone was seen only once. The chain has TRBV15 and TRBJ1-4, with D perhaps matching TRBD1 (5 bases). CDR1 is LNHNV and CDR2 is YYDKDF in the germline V gene (reference sequence). This CDR3 is 14 amino acids long. Deletions cut 4 bases from V and 7 bases from J, with 13 bases between. Written as DNA, the CDR3 is TGTGCCACCAGCACACACCCGGGGGTTGAAAAACTGTTTTTT. Protein sequence: CATSTHPGVEKLFF.

The chain carries TRBV2 and TRBJ2-5; D is uncertain. Trimming removed 7 bases at V and 1 base at J, with 4 bases between. The CDR3 consists of 11 residues. Germline CDR1 SNHLY, CDR2 FYNNEI. DNA of the CDR3: TGTGCCAGCACCTTCCAAGAGACCCAGTACTTC. The encoded protein is CASTFQETQYF.

The CDR3 loop is CASNPGGNDEQFF. CDR3 DNA sequence: TGTGCCAGCAACCCTGGAGGGAACGATGAGCAGTTCTTC. The chain recombines TRBV28 with TRBJ2-1; weak D call: TRBD2 (6 bases). The germline V gene has CDR1 MDHEN and CDR2 SYDVKM. CDR3 size: 13 residues. Trimming removed 7 bases from V and 8 bases from J, with 15 bases in between.

The chain combines TRBV28 with TRBJ2-4; TRBD2 aligns across 14 bases. In germline, CDR1 is MDHEN, CDR2 SYDVKM. V shed 5 bases and J 7 bases; nucleotides not matched to a gene: 7. CDR3 length: 16 residues. As DNA, the CDR3 is TGTGCCAGCAGTAAGGGGACTAGCGGGGGAGGGAACATTCAGTACTTC. This codes for CASSKGTSGGGNIQYF.

The chain links TRBV5-4 to TRBJ2-5, with TRBD2 matching 8 bases. Germline CDR1 and CDR2: SGHNT and YYREEE (reference sequence). Trimming cost V 3 bases and J 11 bases; bases outside gene matches: 12. This CDR3 is built from 14 residues. CDR3 in amino acids: CASSSTSGSPRQYF. The CDR3 nucleotides read TGTGCCAGCAGCTCAACTAGCGGTTCCCCGCGGCAGTACTTC. Full variable domain (missing parts from reference TRBV5-4 and TRBJ2-5): ETGVTQSPTHLIKTRGQQVTLRCSSQSGHNTVSWYQQALGQGPQFIFQYYREEENGRGNFPPRFSGLQFPNYSSELNVNALELDDSALYLCASSSTSGSPRQYFGPGTRLLVL.

Here the CDR3 DNA reads TGTGCCAGTGCCGGAAAGGGGGACATTCAGTACTTC. This codes for CASAGKGDIQYF. The rearrangement joins TRBV27 to TRBJ2-4, with D tentatively TRBD1 (6 bases). V was cut by 9 bases and J by 8 bases, with 14 bases left in between. CDR3 length: 12 amino acids. CDR1 and CDR2 (germline): MNHEY, SMNVEV (reference sequence).

The rearrangement uses TRBV7-3 and TRBJ2-2; D gene uncertain. V was pared by 5 bases and J by 6 bases, with 13 bases between. The CDR3 loop spans 14 amino acids. Germline V gives CDR1 SGHTA, CDR2 FQGTGA. The CDR3 reads CASSLGIGAGELFF. DNA for the CDR3: TGTGCCAGCAGCCTGGGTATAGGAGCCGGGGAGCTGTTTTTT.

This chain links TRBV6-4 with TRBJ2-2, with D perhaps TRBD1 (7 bases). V dropped 3 bases and J dropped 6 bases, with 14 bases sitting between them. The germline CDR1 and CDR2 sequences are MRHNA and SNTAGT. The CDR3 sequence is 15 residues long. The CDR3 DNA sequence: TGTGCCAGCAGTGAAGGAGGAGGGGGCGCCGGGGAGCTGTTTTTT. Amino acids: CASSEGGGGAGELFF.